This T cell receptor (beta chain) was sequenced for a study of blood T cell repertoires in COVID-19. Per the germline V gene, CDR1 is SGHTA and CDR2 is FQGNSA. This CDR3 is 14 amino acids long. Trimming removed 5 bases from V and 7 bases from J; junction bases left unmatched: 5. The Seattle patients, enrolled during active infection, were followed longitudinally. This table comes from immunoSEQ multiplex PCR, and its TCRdb copy is limited to in-frame clones, with some not included. The sample lists more than 200,000 clones; approximately 90% were seen once. The sequenced material came from peripheral blood. The receptor comes from a woman aged 50 to 60 with COVID-19, enrolled during active disease. The chain links TRBV7-2 to TRBJ1-3; 10 positions match TRBD1. Written as DNA, the CDR3 is TGTGCCAGCAGCCCCTGGACAGGGGGGAACACCATATATTTT. It specifies CASSPWTGGNTIYF.